This record looks at one T cell receptor beta chain sequence and its context. Its specificity is not known. Method: immunoSEQ multiplex PCR; TCRdb's copy keeps in-frame clones and lacks some. The profile covers 100,000 to 150,000 clones, with roughly 86% appearing a single time and roughly 12% taken by the ten largest. This record comes from a study of T cell responses to AZD1222 COVID-19 vaccine. For the study at large: Pooling was applied to second doses at about 4 or about 12 weeks. Regarding the study as a whole: Dominant at 160-218 and 743-854, vaccine-associated CD4 TCRs also spanned spike. A reported finding is that nearly half of spike-specific TCRs target unmutated variant regions. Repertoires were collected only later (after the peak T cell response had occurred).

The sequence came from an adult in good health. The sequencing used peripheral blood, collected on day 0 of AZD1222 vaccination.

CDR3 sequence reads: CSVDRGGGRAFF. As DNA, the CDR3 is TGCAGCGTTGACCGAGGGGGGGGTAGAGCTTTCTTT. This sequence joins TRBV29-1 and TRBJ1-1, with D possibly TRBD1 on 6 matching bases. CDR3 size: 12 residues. Trimming took 3 bases from V and 10 from J, leaving 15 bases between them. Germline V gene data show CDR1 as SQVTM and CDR2 as ANQGSEA.